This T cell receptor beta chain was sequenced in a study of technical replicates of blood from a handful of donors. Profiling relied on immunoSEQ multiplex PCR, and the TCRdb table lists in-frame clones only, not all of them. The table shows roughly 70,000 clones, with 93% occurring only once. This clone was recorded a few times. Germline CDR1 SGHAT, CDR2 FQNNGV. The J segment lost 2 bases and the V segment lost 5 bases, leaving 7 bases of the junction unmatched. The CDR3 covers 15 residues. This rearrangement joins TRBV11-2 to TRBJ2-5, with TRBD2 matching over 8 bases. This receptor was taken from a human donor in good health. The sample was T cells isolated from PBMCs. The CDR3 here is CASSLPPSGQETQYF. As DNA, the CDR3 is TGTGCCAGCAGCCTGCCCCCTAGCGGGCAAGAGACCCAGTACTTC.